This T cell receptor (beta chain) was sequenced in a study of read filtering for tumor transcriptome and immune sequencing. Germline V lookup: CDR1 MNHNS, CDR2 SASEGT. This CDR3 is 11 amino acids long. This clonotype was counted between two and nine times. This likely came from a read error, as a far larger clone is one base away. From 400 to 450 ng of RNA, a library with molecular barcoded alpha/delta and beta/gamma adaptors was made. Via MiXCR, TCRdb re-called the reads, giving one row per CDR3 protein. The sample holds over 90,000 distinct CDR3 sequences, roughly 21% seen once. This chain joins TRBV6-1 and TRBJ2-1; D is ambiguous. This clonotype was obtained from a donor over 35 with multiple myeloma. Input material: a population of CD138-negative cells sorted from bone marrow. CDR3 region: CACSFYNEQFF. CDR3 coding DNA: TGTGCCTGCAGTTTTTACAATGAGCAGTTCTTC.